This TCR beta chain was observed in a study of identifying expanded T cells in peripheral blood. Study-level points and caveats: Across healthy donors, higher total template counts meant significantly greater approximately 2-week count variance.

Sequencing was performed with immunoSEQ multiplex PCR; in TCRdb, only in-frame clones are kept and a portion is missing. This table holds some 100,000 clones, approximately 90% found once. To note about this clone: Its antigen is still unknown.

The germline V gene has CDR1 KGHSH and CDR2 LQKENI. CDR3 size: 13 residues. The ends were cut back, 3 bases at V and 6 bases at J, with 9 bases in the middle. The sequence came from a person aged 18-69 years in good health. The chain joins TRBV18 to TRBJ2-1, with D uncertain. The sample was blood. CDR3 residues: CASSPLTFNEQFF. The CDR3 DNA is TGTGCCAGCTCACCCCTCACCTTCAATGAGCAGTTCTTC.